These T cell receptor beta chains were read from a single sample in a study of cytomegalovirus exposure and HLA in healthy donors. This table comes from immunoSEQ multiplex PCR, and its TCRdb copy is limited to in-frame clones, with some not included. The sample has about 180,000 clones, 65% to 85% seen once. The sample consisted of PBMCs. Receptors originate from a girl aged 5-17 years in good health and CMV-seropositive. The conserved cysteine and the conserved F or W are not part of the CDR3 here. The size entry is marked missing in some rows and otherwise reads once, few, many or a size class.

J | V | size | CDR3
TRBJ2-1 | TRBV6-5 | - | ASSSFYRGRDEQF
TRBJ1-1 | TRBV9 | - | ASSSETGLTEAF
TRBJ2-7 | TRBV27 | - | ASSRRGGEQY
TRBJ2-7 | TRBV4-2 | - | ASSQESGASDVYEQY
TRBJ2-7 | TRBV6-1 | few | ASSGLAVSYEQY
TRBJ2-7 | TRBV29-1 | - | SAYVGTGRPYEQY
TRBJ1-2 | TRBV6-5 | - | ASSSWTGNYGYT
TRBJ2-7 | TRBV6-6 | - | ASRGRTAYEQY
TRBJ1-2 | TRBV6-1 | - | ASSLGRTGGYGYT
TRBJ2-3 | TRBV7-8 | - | ASSYPTSVDTQY
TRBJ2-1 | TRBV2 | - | ATPGGSGRRDEQF
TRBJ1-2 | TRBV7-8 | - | ASSLAGAGAGYGYT
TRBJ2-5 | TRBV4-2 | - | ASSPVPTGDGAETQY
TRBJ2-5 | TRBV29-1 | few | SVARGVETQY
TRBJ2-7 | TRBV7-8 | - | ASSSTSGYEQY
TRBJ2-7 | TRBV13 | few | ASSSEIGSSNEQY
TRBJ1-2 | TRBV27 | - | ASSFYAGDYGYT
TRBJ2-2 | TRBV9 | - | ASSLSTSGRTGELF
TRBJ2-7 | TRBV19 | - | ASSRKTSGSAKHYEQY
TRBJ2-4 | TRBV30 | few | AWSPTRGPGGKNIQY
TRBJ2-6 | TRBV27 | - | ASSPFSSGANVLT
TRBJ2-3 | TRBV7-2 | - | ASSQQSTDTQY
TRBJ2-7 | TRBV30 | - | AWTRTGEGSEQY
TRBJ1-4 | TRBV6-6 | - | ASSLREGPNEKLF
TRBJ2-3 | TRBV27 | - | ASSLIAGPLY
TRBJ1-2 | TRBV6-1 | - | ASSRDSPSYGYT
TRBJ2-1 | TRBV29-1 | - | SVDGTGRTSGYNEQF
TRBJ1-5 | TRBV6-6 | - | ASSPGQGGNQPQH
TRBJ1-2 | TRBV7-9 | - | ASSYSAGGNYGYT
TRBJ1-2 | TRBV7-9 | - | ASSPPYGYT
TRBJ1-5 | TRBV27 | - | AGSSQGWDQPQH
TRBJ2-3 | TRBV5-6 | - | ASSWREGLRTQY
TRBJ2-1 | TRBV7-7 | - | ASSFGGDGEQF
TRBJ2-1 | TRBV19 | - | ASKGRLAGVEQF
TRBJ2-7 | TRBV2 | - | ASSLTDSSQY
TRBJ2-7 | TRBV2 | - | ASSDDAGTFYEQY
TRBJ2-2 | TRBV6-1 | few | ASSARLAGTGELF
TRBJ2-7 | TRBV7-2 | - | ASSLVWLELGDYEQY
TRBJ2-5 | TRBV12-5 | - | ASGLIGTDQETQY
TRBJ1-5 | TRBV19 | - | ASSPPGGNQPQH
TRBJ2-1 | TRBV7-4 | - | ASSFRQEYNEQF
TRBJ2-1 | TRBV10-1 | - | ASSESISRGRNEQF
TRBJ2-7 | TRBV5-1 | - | ASSPGQDSYEQY